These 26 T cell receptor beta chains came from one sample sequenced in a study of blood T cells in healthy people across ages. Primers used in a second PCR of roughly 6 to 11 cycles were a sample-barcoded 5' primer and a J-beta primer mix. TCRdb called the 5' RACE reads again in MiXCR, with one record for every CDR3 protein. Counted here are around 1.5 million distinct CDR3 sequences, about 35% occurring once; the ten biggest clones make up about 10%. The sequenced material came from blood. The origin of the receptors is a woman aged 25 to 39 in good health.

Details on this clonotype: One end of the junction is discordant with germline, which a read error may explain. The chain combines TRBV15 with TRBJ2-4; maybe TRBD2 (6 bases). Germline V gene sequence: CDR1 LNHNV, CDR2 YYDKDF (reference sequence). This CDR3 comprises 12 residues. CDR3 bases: TGTACCACCAGTACCGGTGGAGGGGAGCAGTACTTC. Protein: CTTSTGGGEQYF.

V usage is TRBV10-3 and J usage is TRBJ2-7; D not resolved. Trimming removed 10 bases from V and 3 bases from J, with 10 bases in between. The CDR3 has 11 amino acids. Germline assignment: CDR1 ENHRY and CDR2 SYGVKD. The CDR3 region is CATTYGYEQYF. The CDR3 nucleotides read TGTGCCACCACCTACGGCTACGAGCAGTACTTC.

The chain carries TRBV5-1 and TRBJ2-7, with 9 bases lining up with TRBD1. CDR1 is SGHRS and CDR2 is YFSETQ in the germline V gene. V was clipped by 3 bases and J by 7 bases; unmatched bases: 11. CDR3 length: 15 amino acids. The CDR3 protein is CASSWAGTGSIEQYF. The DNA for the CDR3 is TGCGCCAGCAGCTGGGCCGGGACAGGGTCCATAGAGCAGTACTTC. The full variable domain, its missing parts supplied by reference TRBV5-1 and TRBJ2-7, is KAGVTQTPRYLIKTRGQQVTLSCSPISGHRSVSWYQQTPGQGLQFLFEYFSETQRNKGNFPGRFSGRQFSNSRSEMNVSTLELGDSALYLCASSWAGTGSIEQYFGPGTRLTVT.

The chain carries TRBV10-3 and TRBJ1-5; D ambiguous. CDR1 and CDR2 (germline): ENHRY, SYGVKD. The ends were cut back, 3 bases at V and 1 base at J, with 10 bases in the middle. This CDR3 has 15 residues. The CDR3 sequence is CAISDGQSSNQPQHF. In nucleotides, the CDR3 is TGTGCCATCAGTGATGGGCAGTCAAGCAATCAGCCCCAGCATTTT.

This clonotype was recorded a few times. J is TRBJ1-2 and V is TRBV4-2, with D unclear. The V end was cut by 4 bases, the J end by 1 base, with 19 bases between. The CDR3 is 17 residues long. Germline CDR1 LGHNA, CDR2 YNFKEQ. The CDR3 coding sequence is TGTGCCAGCAGCCGAGAGGTACCCGACAACGTTAACTATGGCTACACCTTC. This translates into CASSREVPDNVNYGYTF.

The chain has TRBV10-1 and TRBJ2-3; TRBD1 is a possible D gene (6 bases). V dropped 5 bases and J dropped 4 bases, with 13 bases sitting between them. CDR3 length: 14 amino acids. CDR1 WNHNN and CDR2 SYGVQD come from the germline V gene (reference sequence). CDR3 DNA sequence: TGCGCCAGCAGTCCGAGACAGGTGCCAGATACGCAGTATTTT. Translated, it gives CASSPRQVPDTQYF.

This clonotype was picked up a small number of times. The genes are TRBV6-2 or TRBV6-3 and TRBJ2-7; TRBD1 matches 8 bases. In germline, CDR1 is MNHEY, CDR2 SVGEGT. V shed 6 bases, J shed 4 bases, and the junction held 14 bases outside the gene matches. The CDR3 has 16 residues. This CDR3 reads CASSQRGQGAMYEQYF. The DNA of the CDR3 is TGTGCCAGCAGCCAGAGGGGGCAGGGGGCGATGTACGAGCAGTACTTC.

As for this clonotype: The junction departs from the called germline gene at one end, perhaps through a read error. CDR3 sequence (DNA): TGTGCCGGCAGTTTGGGTCGGGTGGGCTCCAATGAGCAGTTCTTC. Translating it yields CAGSLGRVGSNEQFF. V and J are TRBV28 and TRBJ2-1; no clear D. Germline assignment: CDR1 MDHEN and CDR2 SYDVKM. This CDR3 has 15 residues.

CDR3 residues: CSAPGEDTSYEQYF. Written as DNA, the CDR3 is TGCAGTGCTCCCGGGGAGGACACCTCCTACGAGCAGTACTTC. J is TRBJ2-7 and V is TRBV20-1, with D perhaps TRBD2 (6 bases). The germline V gene has CDR1 DFQATT and CDR2 SNEGSKA (reference sequence). The CDR3 consists of 14 residues. Trimming took off 5 bases at V and 0 bases at J, with 14 bases between the two ends.

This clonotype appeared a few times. The CDR3 here is CATYDPGQNYGYTF. The CDR3 DNA follows: TGTGCCACCTACGACCCGGGACAGAACTATGGCTACACCTTC. The rearrangement joins TRBV10-3 to TRBJ1-2; 7 bases match TRBD1. Germline CDR1 reads ENHRY; CDR2 reads SYGVKD. J gave up 2 bases and V 10 bases, and 10 bases lay outside the gene matches. The length of the CDR3 is 14 residues.

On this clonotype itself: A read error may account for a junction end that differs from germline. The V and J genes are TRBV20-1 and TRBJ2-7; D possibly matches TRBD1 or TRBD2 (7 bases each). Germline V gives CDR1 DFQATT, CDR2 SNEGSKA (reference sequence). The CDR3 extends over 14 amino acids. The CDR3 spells CSAREEGGGYKQYF. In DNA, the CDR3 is TGCAGTGCTAGAGAGGAGGGAGGGGGCTACAAGCAGTACTTC.

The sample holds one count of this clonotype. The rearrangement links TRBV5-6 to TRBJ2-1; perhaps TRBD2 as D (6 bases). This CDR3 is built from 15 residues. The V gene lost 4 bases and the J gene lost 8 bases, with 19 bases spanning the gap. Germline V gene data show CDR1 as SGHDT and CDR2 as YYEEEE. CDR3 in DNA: TGTGCCAGCAGCATCCCGGGACTGGACCATGATGAGCAGTTCTTC. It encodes CASSIPGLDHDEQFF. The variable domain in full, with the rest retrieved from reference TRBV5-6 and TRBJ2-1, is DAGVTQSPTHLIKTRGQQVTLRCSPKSGHDTVSWYQQALGQGPQFIFQYYEEEERQRGNFPDRFSGHQFPNYSSELNVNALLLGDSALYLCASSIPGLDHDEQFFGPGTRLTVL.

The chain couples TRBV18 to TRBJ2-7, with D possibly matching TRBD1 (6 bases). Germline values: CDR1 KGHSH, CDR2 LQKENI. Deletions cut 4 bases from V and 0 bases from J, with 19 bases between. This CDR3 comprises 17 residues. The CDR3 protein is CASSRERPGHSSYEQYF. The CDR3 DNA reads TGTGCCAGCTCACGAGAGAGACCGGGACACAGCTCCTACGAGCAGTACTTC.

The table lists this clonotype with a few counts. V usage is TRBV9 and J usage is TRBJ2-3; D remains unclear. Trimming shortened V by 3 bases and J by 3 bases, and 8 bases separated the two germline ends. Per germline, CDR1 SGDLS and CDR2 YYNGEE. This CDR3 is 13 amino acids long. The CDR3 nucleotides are TGTGCCAGCAGCGGCGACGTAACAGATACGCAGTATTTT. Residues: CASSGDVTDTQYF.

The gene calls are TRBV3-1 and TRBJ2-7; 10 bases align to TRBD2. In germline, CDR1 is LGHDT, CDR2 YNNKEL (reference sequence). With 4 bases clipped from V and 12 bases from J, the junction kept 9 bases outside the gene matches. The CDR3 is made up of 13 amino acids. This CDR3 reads CASSPGLAMAAYF. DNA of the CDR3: TGTGCCAGCAGCCCGGGACTAGCGATGGCGGCGTACTTC.

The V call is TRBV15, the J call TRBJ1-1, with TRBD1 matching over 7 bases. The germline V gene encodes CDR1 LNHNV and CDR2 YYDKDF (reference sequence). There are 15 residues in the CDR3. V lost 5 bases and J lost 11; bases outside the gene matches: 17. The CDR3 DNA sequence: TGTGCCACCAGCCCTGGGGCAGGGAAGGGGGCCGCTGCTTTCTTT. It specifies CATSPGAGKGAAAFF.

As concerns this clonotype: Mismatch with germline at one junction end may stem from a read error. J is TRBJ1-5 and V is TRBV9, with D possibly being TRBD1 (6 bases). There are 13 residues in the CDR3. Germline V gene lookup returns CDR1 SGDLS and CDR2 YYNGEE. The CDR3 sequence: CTSRVRGNQPQHF. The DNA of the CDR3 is TGTACCAGCAGAGTCAGGGGAAATCAGCCCCAGCATTTT.

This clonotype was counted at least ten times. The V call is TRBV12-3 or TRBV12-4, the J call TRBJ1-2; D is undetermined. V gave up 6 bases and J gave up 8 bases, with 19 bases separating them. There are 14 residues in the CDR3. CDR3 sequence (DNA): TGTGCCAGCAGCCGAACCCCCGAGTGGGCCGGCTACACCTTC. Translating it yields CASSRTPEWAGYTF.

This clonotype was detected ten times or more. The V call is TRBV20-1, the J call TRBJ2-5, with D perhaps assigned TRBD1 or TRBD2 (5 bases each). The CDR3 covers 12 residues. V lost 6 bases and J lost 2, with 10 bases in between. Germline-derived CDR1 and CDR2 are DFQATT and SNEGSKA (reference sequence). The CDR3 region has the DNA TGCAGTGCAAGGGACCTACAAGAGACCCAGTACTTC. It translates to CSARDLQETQYF.

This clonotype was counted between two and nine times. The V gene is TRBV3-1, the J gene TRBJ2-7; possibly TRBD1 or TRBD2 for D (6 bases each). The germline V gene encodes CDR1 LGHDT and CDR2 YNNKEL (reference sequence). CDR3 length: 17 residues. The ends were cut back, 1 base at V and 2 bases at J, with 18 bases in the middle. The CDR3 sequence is CASSQATVGGQTYEQYF. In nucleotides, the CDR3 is TGTGCCAGCAGCCAAGCTACTGTGGGGGGACAAACCTACGAGCAGTACTTC.

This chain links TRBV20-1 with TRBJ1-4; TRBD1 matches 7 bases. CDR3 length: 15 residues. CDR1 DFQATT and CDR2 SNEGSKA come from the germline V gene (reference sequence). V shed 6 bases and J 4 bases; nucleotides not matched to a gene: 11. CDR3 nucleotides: TGCAGTGCCCAGGTCGGACAGGAGAATAATGAAAAACTGTTTTTT. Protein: CSAQVGQENNEKLFF.

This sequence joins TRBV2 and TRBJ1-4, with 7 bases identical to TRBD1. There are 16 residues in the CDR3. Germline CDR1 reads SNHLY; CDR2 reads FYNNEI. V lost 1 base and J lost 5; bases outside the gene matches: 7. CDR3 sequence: CASSEESGGLNEKLFF. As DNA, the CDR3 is TGTGCCAGCAGTGAAGAGTCAGGGGGATTGAATGAAAAACTGTTTTTT.

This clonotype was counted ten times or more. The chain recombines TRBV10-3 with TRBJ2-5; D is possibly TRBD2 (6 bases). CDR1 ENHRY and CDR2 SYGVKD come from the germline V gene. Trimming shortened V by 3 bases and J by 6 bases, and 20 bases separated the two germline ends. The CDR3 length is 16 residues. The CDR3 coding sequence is TGTGCCATCAGTGACACCCGGGACTCCCTCCCCCAGACCCAGTACTTC. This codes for CAISDTRDSLPQTQYF.

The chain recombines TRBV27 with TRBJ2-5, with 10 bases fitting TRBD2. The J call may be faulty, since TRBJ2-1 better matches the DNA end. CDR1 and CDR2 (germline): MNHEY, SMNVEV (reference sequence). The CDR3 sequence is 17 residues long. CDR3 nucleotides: TGTGCCAGCAGTTTATCGCTTGGGAGCGGGAGGGCGGAGACCCAGTTCTTC. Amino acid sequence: CASSLSLGSGRAETQFF.

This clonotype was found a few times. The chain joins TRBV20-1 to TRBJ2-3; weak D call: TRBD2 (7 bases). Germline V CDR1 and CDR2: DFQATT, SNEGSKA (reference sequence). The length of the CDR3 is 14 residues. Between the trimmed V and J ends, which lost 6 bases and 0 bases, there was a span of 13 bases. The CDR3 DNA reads TGCAGTGCCCCTGAGGGGGGGAGCACAGATACGCAGTATTTT. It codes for CSAPEGGSTDTQYF.

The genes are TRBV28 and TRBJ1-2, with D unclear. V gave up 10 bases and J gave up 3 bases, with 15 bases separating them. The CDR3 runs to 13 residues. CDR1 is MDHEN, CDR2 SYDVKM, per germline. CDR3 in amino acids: CAIIGSWDYGYTF. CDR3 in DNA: TGTGCCATCATAGGGAGTTGGGACTATGGCTACACCTTC.